One T cell receptor (beta chain) is described in this entry. Its antigen remains unknown. The assay was immunoSEQ multiplex PCR, and TCRdb's table has in-frame clones only and misses some. The sample lists 85,000 to 100,000 clones, approximately 90% occurring once. The data originate from a study of graft-versus-host responses after intestinal transplantation. Trimming at V came to 4 bases and at J to 5 bases, leaving 8 bases not matched to a gene. The CDR3 sequence is 15 residues long. Germline V CDR1 and CDR2: SGDLS, YYNGEE. The specimen was unstimulated CD8+ T cells sorted from spleen or lymph node cells, collected before transplant. This chain joins TRBV9 and TRBJ2-7, with 11 bases fitting TRBD2. This receptor was identified in a human donor who was the organ donor for an intestinal transplant. CDR3 sequence (DNA): TGTGCCAGCAGCTTTGTAGCGGGAGGGCCCCACGAGCAGTACTTC. Protein: CASSFVAGGPHEQYF.